This entry features one T cell receptor beta chain sequence. Its antigen is unidentified. This sample was included in a study of shared clonotypes between healthy human individuals. Repertoires were generated with immunoSEQ multiplex PCR, while TCRdb's copy carries only in-frame clones and drops some. Here the sample spans 300,000 to 400,000 clones, roughly 80% being singletons. V dropped 2 bases and J dropped 5 bases, with 9 bases sitting between them. Germline CDR1 is MDHEN and CDR2 is SYDVKM. CDR3 length: 14 residues. Findings and caveats of the study: In contrast to clonotypes shared by all four donors, non-shared clonotypes had lower generation probabilities. Relative to memory subsets, naive subsets generally showed larger estimated richness. Represented diversity, genetic and exposure-history alike, was limited by few donors.

The sample was memory CD4+ T cells sorted from blood. The subset: CD45RA-negative fraction. The chain employs TRBV28 and TRBJ1-4; D might be TRBD1 (6 bases). The receptor was isolated from a young man in good health. CDR3 sequence: CASSLPGVNEKLFF. For the CDR3, the DNA is TGTGCCAGCAGTTTACCAGGGGTAAATGAAAAACTGTTTTTT.